The 26 T cell receptor beta chains in this list originate from one sample, sequenced in a study of OX40 agonist ivuxolimab in advanced cancers. Sequencing was performed with immunoSEQ multiplex PCR; in TCRdb, only in-frame clones are kept and a portion is missing. The sample gives some 77,000 clones, about 92% of which show up once; approximately 4.8% is in the top ten. This specimen was CD4+ or CD8+ T cells sorted from blood, taken in a trial of the OX40 agonist ivuxolimab. Source of these receptors: an adult with an advanced solid tumor such as melanoma, head and neck, liver or kidney cancer.

In nucleotides, the CDR3 is TGTGCCAGCAGCTCCTCCATATGGCAAACAGCAGGAAACACCATATATTTT. It is translated as CASSSSIWQTAGNTIYF. The rearrangement joins TRBV5-5 to TRBJ1-3, with D unclear. Looked up from germline, CDR1 is SGHKS and CDR2 is YYEKEE (reference sequence). This CDR3 is built from 17 residues. Trimming left V 3 bases short and J 4 bases short, with 20 bases between.

This chain links TRBV5-1 with TRBJ2-7, with 8 bases aligning to TRBD1. The germline V gene encodes CDR1 SGHRS and CDR2 YFSETQ. The J segment lost 2 bases and the V segment lost 2 bases, leaving 6 bases of the junction unmatched. This CDR3 contains 15 residues. The CDR3 protein is CASSLGGTGAYEQYF. The CDR3 DNA follows: TGCGCCAGCAGCTTAGGGGGGACAGGAGCCTACGAGCAGTACTTC.

The rearrangement joins TRBV5-1 to TRBJ2-3; 12 bases are shared with TRBD1. The CDR3 covers 16 residues. With V trimmed by 3 bases and J by 6 bases, 8 bases remained unmatched. Germline assignment: CDR1 SGHRS and CDR2 YFSETQ. CDR3 sequence reads: CASSSKGTGGVDTQYF. The CDR3, as DNA: TGCGCCAGCAGCTCCAAGGGGACAGGGGGCGTTGATACGCAGTATTTT.

The CDR3 reads CASSPSSGAAGYTF. In DNA, the CDR3 is TGTGCCAGCAGCCCGAGCAGTGGGGCGGCTGGCTACACCTTC. The rearrangement links TRBV7-9 to TRBJ1-2; tentative D call: TRBD1 (5 bases). V shed 5 bases and J shed 7 bases, with 17 bases lying between them. The CDR3 spans 14 residues. Germline CDR1 SEHNR, CDR2 FQNEAQ (reference sequence).

The V gene is TRBV4-3, the J gene TRBJ1-4; D not resolved. V lost 1 base to trimming and J lost 7 bases, with 13 bases between them. This CDR3 contains 15 residues. Germline V lookup: CDR1 LGHNA, CDR2 YSLEER. The CDR3 bases are TGCGCCAGCAGCCAAGGCCCAGTCCGGGGTGAAAAACTGTTTTTT. The encoded protein is CASSQGPVRGEKLFF.

The chain uses TRBV7-2 and TRBJ2-1; D perhaps matches TRBD2 (5 bases). CDR3 length: 14 amino acids. Germline V gene lookup returns CDR1 SGHTA and CDR2 FQGNSA. The V gene lost 5 bases and the J gene lost 5 bases, with 13 bases spanning the gap. Here the CDR3 reads CASSRFGSDNEQFF. CDR3 bases: TGTGCCAGCAGCCGTTTCGGTAGCGACAATGAGCAGTTCTTC.

V and J are TRBV9 and TRBJ2-1, with TRBD1 identical over 9 bases. Germline lookup yields CDR1 SGDLS and CDR2 YYNGEE. V was clipped by 0 bases and J by 7 bases; unmatched bases: 5. This CDR3 region has 15 residues. CDR3 loop: CASSVVDRGWNEQFF. Here the CDR3 DNA reads TGTGCCAGCAGCGTAGTGGACAGGGGCTGGAATGAGCAGTTCTTC.

The chain is built from TRBV5-5 and TRBJ1-4, with TRBD1 matching 7 bases. Germline-derived CDR1 and CDR2 are SGHKS and YYEKEE (reference sequence). The V gene end was trimmed by 6 bases and the J gene end by 5 bases; junction bases not matched to a gene: 10. CDR3 length: 15 residues. The DNA of the CDR3 is TGTGCCAGCAACTTTAGACCAGGGGGGAATGAAAAACTGTTTTTT. Encoded protein: CASNFRPGGNEKLFF.

Points on this clone: This sample includes further DNA sequences coding for the same CDR3. V and J are TRBV28 and TRBJ1-5; possible D gene TRBD1, 5 bases. Trimming took off 8 bases at V and 2 bases at J, with 13 bases between the two ends. CDR3 size: 14 residues. Germline V CDR1 and CDR2: MDHEN, SYDVKM. CDR3 nucleotide sequence: TGTGCCAGCTCCCTGCTGGGGGGCAATCAGCCCCAGCATTTT. This gives the protein CASSLLGGNQPQHF. Based on the CDR3 plus reference TRBV28 and TRBJ1-5, the full variable domain is DVKVTQSSRYLVKRTGEKVFLECVQDMDHENMFWYRQDPGLGLRLIYFSYDVKMKEKGDIPEGYSVSREKKERFSLILESASTNQTSMYLCASSLLGGNQPQHFGDGTRLSIL.

V and J are TRBV7-3 and TRBJ2-5, with 7 bases matching TRBD2. Unmatched junction bases numbered 5, after V lost 5 bases and J lost 5 bases. CDR3 length: 13 amino acids. Germline V gives CDR1 SGHTA, CDR2 FQGTGA. CDR3 protein: CASSRGGGETQYF. In DNA form, the CDR3 reads TGTGCCAGCAGCCGCGGGGGTGGGGAGACCCAGTACTTC.

The chain has TRBV7-9 and TRBJ2-7, with D perhaps matching TRBD1 (5 bases). The CDR3 totals 13 residues. Looked up from germline, CDR1 is SEHNR and CDR2 is FQNEAQ (reference sequence). Trimming cost V 5 bases and J 3 bases, with 11 bases left between them. The CDR3 loop is CASSDRQIYEQYF. The CDR3 nucleotides are TGTGCCAGCAGCGATCGACAGATCTACGAGCAGTACTTC.

The chain carries TRBV2 and TRBJ1-5; 7 bases fit TRBD1. V dropped 8 bases and J dropped 0; count of bases not matched to a gene: 7. This CDR3 region has 15 residues. Germline loops: CDR1 SNHLY, CDR2 FYNNEI. In DNA, the CDR3 is TGTGCCAGCGCACAGGACAGGTATAGCAATCAGCCCCAGCATTTT. Its protein product is CASAQDRYSNQPQHF. The whole variable domain, remainder taken from reference TRBV2 and TRBJ1-5, is EPEVTQTPSHQVTQMGQEVILRCVPISNHLYFYWYRQILGQKVEFLVSFYNNEISEKSEIFDDQFSVERPDGSNFTLKIRSTKLEDSAMYFCASAQDRYSNQPQHFGDGTRLSIL.

The rearrangement links TRBV28 to TRBJ1-3; 7 bases align to TRBD1. J gave up 0 bases and V 8 bases, and 4 bases lay outside the gene matches. Per the germline V gene, CDR1 is MDHEN and CDR2 is SYDVKM. The CDR3 totals 14 residues. The CDR3 DNA follows: TGTGCCAGCGCGACAGGGAGCTCTGGAAACACCATATATTTT. Amino acid sequence: CASATGSSGNTIYF. Filled out from reference TRBV28 and TRBJ1-3, the complete variable domain reads DVKVTQSSRYLVKRTGEKVFLECVQDMDHENMFWYRQDPGLGLRLIYFSYDVKMKEKGDIPEGYSVSREKKERFSLILESASTNQTSMYLCASATGSSGNTIYFGEGSWLTVV.

V gene TRBV6-5 combines with J gene TRBJ1-1, with 8 bases matching TRBD1. Germline CDR1 and CDR2: MNHEY and SVGAGI. This CDR3 has 16 amino acids. The trim removed 0 bases at V and 5 bases at J, leaving 8 bases unmatched. CDR3 nucleotide sequence: TGTGCCAGCAGTTACTCTTCGCGGACAGGGAGGACTGAAGCTTTCTTT. Translated, it gives CASSYSSRTGRTEAFF.

This clone was detected only once. The chain carries TRBV7-3 and TRBJ2-1; D assignment may be TRBD1 or TRBD2 (5 bases each). Trimming took off 0 bases at V and 4 bases at J, with 10 bases between the two ends. Germline V gene sequence: CDR1 SGHTA, CDR2 FQGTGA. The CDR3 is made up of 15 amino acids. CDR3 sequence: CASSLTGVGYNEQFF. CDR3 DNA sequence: TGTGCCAGCAGCTTAACGGGGGTAGGGTACAATGAGCAGTTCTTC.

Details on this clone: In the same sample, other DNA sequences code for this CDR3. This sequence joins TRBV18 and TRBJ1-5; D perhaps matches TRBD1 (5 bases). Germline V gives CDR1 KGHSH, CDR2 LQKENI. V was shortened by 3 bases and J by 4 bases, with 7 bases between the two germline ends. This CDR3 contains 13 residues. The CDR3 here is CASSPDRNQPQHF. The CDR3 region has the DNA TGTGCCAGCTCACCCGACAGAAATCAGCCCCAGCATTTT.

The chain is built from TRBV19 and TRBJ2-7; possibly TRBD2 for D (6 bases). CDR1 is LNHDA, CDR2 SQIVND, per germline (reference sequence). Trimming removed 3 bases at V and 0 bases at J, with 15 bases between. The CDR3 has 16 amino acids. The CDR3 is CASSILGASDSYEQYF. The CDR3 DNA reads TGTGCCAGTAGTATTCTTGGGGCTAGCGACTCCTACGAGCAGTACTTC.

The chain joins TRBV14 to TRBJ2-7; the D is unclear. The CDR3 spans 13 residues. From germline, CDR1 is SGHDN and CDR2 FVKESK. V was pared by 4 bases and J by 0 bases, with 7 bases between. The CDR3 spells CASSPRISYEQYF. The CDR3 DNA is TGTGCCAGCAGCCCCAGGATCTCCTACGAGCAGTACTTC.

The chain uses TRBV7-3 and TRBJ1-1, with D hard to call. Trimming took off 2 bases at V and 5 bases at J, with 9 bases between the two ends. The CDR3 extends over 13 amino acids. Germline V gives CDR1 SGHTA, CDR2 FQGTGA. For the CDR3, the DNA is TGTGCCAGCAGCTTAGCAGACCGGACTGAAGCTTTCTTT. It translates to CASSLADRTEAFF.

The chain has TRBV2 and TRBJ1-5, with D possibly being TRBD1 (6 bases). This CDR3 spans 14 amino acids. V was shortened by 6 bases and J by 4 bases, with 13 bases between the two germline ends. CDR1 and CDR2 from the germline V gene are SNHLY and FYNNEI. This chain's CDR3 is CASRPGTSNQPQHF. The CDR3 nucleotides read TGTGCCAGCAGGCCCGGGACATCTAATCAGCCCCAGCATTTT.

The chain carries TRBV14 and TRBJ1-1; possibly TRBD1 for D (5 bases). Germline assignment: CDR1 SGHDN and CDR2 FVKESK. Trimming took 3 bases from V and 6 from J, leaving 14 bases between them. This CDR3 region has 14 residues. The CDR3 sequence: CASSHTGGWAEAFF. As DNA, the CDR3 is TGTGCCAGCAGCCATACAGGAGGATGGGCTGAAGCTTTCTTT.

This clone has only a few counts. At one of its ends the junction is not consistent with the germline gene, which may arise from a read error. Here the CDR3 DNA reads TGTGCCAGCAGTCTAGCGGGAGGGCTTAGTTTT. Translation gives CASSLAGGLSF. The V gene is TRBV2, the J gene TRBJ2-3; TRBD2 agrees at 12 bases. Germline V gene data show CDR1 as SNHLY and CDR2 as FYNNEI. The CDR3 is 11 residues long.

J is TRBJ1-1 and V is TRBV23-1; 8 nucleotides line up with TRBD1. TRBV23-1 is filed as an ORF, its function uncertain. Trimming at V came to 2 bases and at J to 3 bases, leaving 8 bases not matched to a gene. This CDR3 has 16 amino acids. The DNA for the CDR3 is TGCGCCAGCAGTCAAACCAAGACAGGGGAAGACACTGAAGCTTTCTTT. It is translated as CASSQTKTGEDTEAFF.

The chain uses TRBV10-1 and TRBJ2-2; TRBD1 matches at 8 bases. Per germline, CDR1 WNHNN and CDR2 SYGVQD (reference sequence). The CDR3 extends over 14 amino acids. Germline trimming cut 6 bases from V and 7 bases from J; bases unmatched to any gene: 7. This chain's CDR3 is CASSPDRVDGELFF. The CDR3, as DNA: TGCGCCAGCAGCCCGGACAGGGTTGACGGGGAGCTGTTTTTT.

CDR3: CASGLAGGNTQYF. The CDR3 DNA reads TGTGCCAGCGGACTAGCGGGAGGAAATACGCAGTATTTT. The gene calls are TRBV7-9 and TRBJ2-3, with TRBD2 matching 14 bases. The CDR3 totals 13 residues. From germline, CDR1 is SEHNR and CDR2 FQNEAQ (reference sequence). J lost 7 bases, V lost 8 bases, and 2 bases had no gene match.

The rearrangement links TRBV29-1 to TRBJ2-5; D is undetermined. Germline values: CDR1 SQVTM, CDR2 ANQGSEA. The CDR3 is 12 residues long. The V end was cut by 7 bases, the J end by 2 bases, with 11 bases between. DNA for the CDR3: TGCAGCGCCGCGATCACTCAAGAGACCCAGTACTTC. Protein product: CSAAITQETQYF.